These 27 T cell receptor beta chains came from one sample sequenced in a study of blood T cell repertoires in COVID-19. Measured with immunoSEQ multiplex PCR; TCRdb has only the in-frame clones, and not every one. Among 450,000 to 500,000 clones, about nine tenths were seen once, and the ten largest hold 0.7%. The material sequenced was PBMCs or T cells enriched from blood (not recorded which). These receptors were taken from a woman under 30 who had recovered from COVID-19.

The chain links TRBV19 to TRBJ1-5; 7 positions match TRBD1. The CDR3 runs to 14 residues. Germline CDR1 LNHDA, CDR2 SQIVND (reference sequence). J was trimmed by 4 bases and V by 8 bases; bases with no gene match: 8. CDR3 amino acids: CASRGTEFNQPQHF. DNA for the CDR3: TGTGCCAGTCGAGGGACAGAGTTTAATCAGCCCCAGCATTTT.

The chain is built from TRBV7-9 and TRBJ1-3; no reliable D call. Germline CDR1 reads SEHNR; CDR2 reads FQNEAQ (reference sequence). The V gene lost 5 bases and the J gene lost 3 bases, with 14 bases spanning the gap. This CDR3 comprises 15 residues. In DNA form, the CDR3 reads TGTGCCAGCAGCGCCCAGGAGGGCGGTGGAAACACCATATATTTT. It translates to CASSAQEGGGNTIYF.

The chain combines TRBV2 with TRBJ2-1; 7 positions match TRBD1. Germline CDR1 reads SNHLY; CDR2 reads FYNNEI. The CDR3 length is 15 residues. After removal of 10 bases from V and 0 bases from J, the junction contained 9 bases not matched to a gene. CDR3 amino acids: CATRDSPSSYNEQFF. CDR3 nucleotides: TGTGCCACTAGGGACAGCCCAAGCTCCTACAATGAGCAGTTCTTC.

The CDR3 DNA sequence: TGCAGCGTTGTTCCTGGACAATCCCAAGAGACCCAGTACTTC. Its translation is CSVVPGQSQETQYF. V gene TRBV29-1 combines with J gene TRBJ2-5, with D maybe TRBD1 (5 bases). V dropped 4 bases and J dropped 1 base, with 13 bases sitting between them. Germline loops: CDR1 SQVTM, CDR2 ANQGSEA. The CDR3 has 14 residues.

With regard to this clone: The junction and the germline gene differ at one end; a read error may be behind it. In DNA, the CDR3 is TGCGCCGTTGAGCGGGGAGATGGTGATACGCAGTATTTT. This translates into CAVERGDGDTQYF. This chain uses TRBV10-3 with TRBJ2-3, with 7 nucleotides matching TRBD2. CDR3 length: 13 amino acids. The germline V gene encodes CDR1 ENHRY and CDR2 SYGVKD.

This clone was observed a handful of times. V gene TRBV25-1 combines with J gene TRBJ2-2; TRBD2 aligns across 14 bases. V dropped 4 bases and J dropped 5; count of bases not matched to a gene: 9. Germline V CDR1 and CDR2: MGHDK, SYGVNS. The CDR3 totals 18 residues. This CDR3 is CASSGLPGLAGETGELFF. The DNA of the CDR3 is TGTGCCAGCAGTGGACTCCCGGGACTAGCGGGGGAAACCGGGGAGCTGTTTTTT.

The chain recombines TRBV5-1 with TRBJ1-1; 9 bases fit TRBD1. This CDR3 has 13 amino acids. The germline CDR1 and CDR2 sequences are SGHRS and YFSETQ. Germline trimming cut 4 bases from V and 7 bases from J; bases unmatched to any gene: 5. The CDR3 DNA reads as TGCGCCAGCAGCACGGGACAGGGAAATGAAGCTTTCTTT. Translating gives CASSTGQGNEAFF.

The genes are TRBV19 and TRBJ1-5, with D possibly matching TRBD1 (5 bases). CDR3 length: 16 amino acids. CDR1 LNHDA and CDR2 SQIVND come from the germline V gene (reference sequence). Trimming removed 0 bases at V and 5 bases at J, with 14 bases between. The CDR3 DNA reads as TGTGCCAGTAGTATAGATCAAGGGGAAGGGTATCAGCCCCAGCATTTT. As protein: CASSIDQGEGYQPQHF.

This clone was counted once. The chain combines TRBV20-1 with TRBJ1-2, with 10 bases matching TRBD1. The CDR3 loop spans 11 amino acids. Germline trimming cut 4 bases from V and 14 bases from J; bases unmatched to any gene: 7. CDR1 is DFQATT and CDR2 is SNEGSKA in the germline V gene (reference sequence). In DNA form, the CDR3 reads TGCAGTGCTACGACAGGGGGCGCCTGGACCTTC. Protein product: CSATTGGAWTF.

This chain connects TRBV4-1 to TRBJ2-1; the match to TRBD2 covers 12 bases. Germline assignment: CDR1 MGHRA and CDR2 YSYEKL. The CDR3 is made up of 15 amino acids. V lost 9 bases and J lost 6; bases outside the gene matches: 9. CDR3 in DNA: TGCGCCAGTTCGTCTAGCGGGGGGGCGCTCAATGAGCAGTTCTTC. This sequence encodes CASSSSGGALNEQFF.

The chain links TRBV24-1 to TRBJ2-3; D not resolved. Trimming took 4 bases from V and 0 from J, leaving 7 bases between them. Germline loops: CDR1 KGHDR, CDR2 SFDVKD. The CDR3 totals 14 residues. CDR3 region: CATSDRISTDTQYF. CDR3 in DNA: TGTGCCACCAGTGACAGGATAAGCACAGATACGCAGTATTTT.

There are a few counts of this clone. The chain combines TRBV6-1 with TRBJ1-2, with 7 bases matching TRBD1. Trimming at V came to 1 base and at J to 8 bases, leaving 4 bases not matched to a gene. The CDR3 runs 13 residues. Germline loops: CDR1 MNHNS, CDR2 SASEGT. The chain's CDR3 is CASSEGGRGGYTF. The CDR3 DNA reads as TGTGCCAGCAGTGAAGGCGGCAGGGGGGGCTACACCTTC.

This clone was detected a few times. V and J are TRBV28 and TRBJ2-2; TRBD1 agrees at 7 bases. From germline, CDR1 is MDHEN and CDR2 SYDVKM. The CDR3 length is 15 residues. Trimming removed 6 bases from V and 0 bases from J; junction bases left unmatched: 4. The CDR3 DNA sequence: TGTGCCAGCAGACTTAGGGGGCCGAACACCGGGGAGCTGTTTTTT. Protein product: CASRLRGPNTGELFF.

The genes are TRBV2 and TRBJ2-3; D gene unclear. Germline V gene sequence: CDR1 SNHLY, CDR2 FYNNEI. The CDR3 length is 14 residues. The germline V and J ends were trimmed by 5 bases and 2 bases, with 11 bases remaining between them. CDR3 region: CASSFHYSTDTQYF. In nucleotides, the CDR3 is TGTGCCAGCAGTTTCCATTACTCCACAGATACGCAGTATTTT.

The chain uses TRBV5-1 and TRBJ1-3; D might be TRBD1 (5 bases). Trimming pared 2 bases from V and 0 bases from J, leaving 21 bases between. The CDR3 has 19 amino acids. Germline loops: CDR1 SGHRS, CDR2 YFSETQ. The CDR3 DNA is TGCGCCAGCAGCTTCGGGGGACTCCGAAATACCCTCTCTGGAAACACCATATATTTT. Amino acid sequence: CASSFGGLRNTLSGNTIYF.

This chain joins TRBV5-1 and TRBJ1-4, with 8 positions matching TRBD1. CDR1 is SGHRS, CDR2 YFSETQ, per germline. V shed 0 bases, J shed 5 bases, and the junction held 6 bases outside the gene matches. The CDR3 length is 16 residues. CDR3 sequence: CASSLAGGGMNEKLFF. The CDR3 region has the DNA TGCGCCAGCAGCTTGGCAGGGGGCGGGATGAATGAAAAACTGTTTTTT.

The CDR3, as DNA: TGTGCCAGCAGCCAATCCCCGGGGGGTTACAATGAGCAGTTCTTC. Encoded protein: CASSQSPGGYNEQFF. The chain uses TRBV4-2 and TRBJ2-1; 7 positions match TRBD2. This CDR3 spans 15 amino acids. From germline, CDR1 is LGHNA and CDR2 YNFKEQ. V shed 2 bases and J 4 bases; nucleotides not matched to a gene: 5.

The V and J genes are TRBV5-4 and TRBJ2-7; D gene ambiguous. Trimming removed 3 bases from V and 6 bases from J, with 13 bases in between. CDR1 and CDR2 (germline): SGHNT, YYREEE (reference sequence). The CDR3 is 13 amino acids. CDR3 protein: CASSSPEAVEQYF. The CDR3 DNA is TGTGCCAGCAGCTCCCCCGAGGCGGTCGAGCAGTACTTC.

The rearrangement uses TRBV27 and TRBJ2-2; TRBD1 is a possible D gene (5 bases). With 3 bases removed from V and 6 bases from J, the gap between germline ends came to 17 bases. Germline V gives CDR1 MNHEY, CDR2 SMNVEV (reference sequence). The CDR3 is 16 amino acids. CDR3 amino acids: CASSFYPGFGAGELFF. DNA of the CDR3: TGTGCCAGCAGTTTCTATCCAGGGTTCGGTGCCGGGGAGCTGTTTTTT.

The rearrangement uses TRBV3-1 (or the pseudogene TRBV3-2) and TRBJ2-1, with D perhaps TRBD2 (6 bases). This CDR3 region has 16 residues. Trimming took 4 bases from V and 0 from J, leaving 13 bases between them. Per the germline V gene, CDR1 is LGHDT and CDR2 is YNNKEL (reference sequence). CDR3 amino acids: CASSLERADSYNEQFF. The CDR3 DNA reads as TGTGCCAGCAGCCTCGAGCGGGCCGACTCCTACAATGAGCAGTTCTTC.

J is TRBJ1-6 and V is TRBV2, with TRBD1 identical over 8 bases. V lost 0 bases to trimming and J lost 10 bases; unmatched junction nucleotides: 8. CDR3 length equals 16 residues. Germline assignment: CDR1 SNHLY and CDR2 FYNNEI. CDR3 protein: CASSEAGRGPGSPLHF. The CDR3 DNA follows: TGTGCCAGCAGTGAAGCGGGCAGGGGGCCGGGATCACCCCTCCACTTT.

CDR3 bases: TGTGCCAGCAGCATTGACAGGTTTGGCTACACCTTC. Its protein is CASSIDRFGYTF. V gene TRBV12-3 or TRBV12-4 combines with J gene TRBJ1-2, with D possibly being TRBD1 (6 bases). The V end was cut by 6 bases, the J end by 7 bases, with 12 bases between. This CDR3 region has 12 residues.

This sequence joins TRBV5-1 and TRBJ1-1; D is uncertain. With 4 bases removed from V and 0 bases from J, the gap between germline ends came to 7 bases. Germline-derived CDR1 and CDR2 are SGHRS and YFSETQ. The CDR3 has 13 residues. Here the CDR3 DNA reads TGCGCCAGCAGCGGAACTATGAACACTGAAGCTTTCTTT. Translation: CASSGTMNTEAFF.

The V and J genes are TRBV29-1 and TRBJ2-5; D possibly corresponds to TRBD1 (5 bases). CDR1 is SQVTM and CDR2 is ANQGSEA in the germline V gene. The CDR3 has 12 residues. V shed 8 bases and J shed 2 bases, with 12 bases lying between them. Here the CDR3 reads CSFWGRQETQYF. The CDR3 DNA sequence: TGCAGCTTCTGGGGCAGGCAAGAGACCCAGTACTTC.

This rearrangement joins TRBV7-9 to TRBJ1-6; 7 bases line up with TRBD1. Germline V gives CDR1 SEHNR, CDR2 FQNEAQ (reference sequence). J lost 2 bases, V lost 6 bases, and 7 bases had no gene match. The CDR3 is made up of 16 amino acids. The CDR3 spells CASSTTGNTYNSPLHF. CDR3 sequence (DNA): TGTGCCAGCAGTACGACAGGGAACACCTATAATTCACCCCTCCACTTT.

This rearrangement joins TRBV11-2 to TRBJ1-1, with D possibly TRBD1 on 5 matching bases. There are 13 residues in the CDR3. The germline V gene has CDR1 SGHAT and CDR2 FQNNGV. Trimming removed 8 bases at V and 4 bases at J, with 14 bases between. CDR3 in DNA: TGTGCCAGCCGATTCAGGGTGGGCACTGAAGCTTTCTTT. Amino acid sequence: CASRFRVGTEAFF.

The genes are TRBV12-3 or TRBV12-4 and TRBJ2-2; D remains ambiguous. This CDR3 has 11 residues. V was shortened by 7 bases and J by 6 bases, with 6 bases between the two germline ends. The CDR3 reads CASMQSGELFF. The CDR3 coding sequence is TGTGCCAGCATGCAGTCCGGGGAGCTGTTTTTT.